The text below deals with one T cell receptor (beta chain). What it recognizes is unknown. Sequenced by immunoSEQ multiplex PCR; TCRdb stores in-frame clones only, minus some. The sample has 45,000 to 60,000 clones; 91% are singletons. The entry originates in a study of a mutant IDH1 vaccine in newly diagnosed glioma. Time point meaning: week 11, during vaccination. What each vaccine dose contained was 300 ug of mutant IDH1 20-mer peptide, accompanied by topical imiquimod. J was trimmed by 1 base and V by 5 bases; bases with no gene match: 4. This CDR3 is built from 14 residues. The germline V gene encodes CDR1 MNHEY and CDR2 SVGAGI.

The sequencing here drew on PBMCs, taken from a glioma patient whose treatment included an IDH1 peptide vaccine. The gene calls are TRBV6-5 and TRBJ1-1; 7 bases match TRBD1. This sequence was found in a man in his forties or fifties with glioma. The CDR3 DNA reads TGTGCCAGCAGTAAGGACAGGAAGAACACTGAAGCTTTCTTT. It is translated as CASSKDRKNTEAFF.